This record looks at one T cell receptor (beta chain) sequence and its context. Its antigen remains unknown. The data originate from a study of naive and memory T cell subsets. Study observations and caveats: Between naive and memory subsets, TCR abundance power law exponents differed. RNA-based TCR counts may shift with T cell activation and differentiation. Over 95% of naive TCR sequences appeared only once after error correction, unlike memory subsets.

CD4 T cells were positively selected, then CD8 T cells from the CD4-negative fraction. The germline CDR1 and CDR2 sequences are DFQATT and SNEGSKA (reference sequence). With 0 bases clipped from V and 5 bases from J, the junction kept 16 bases outside the gene matches. This CDR3 spans 18 amino acids. An equimolar mix of two oligonucleotides served as the beta constant-region primer for TRBC1 and TRBC2. Ligated cDNA was amplified by four rounds of PCR with nested alpha and beta constant-region primers and SP2. TCRdb re-analysed the UMI-ligation and nested PCR reads in MiXCR, keeping a single row per CDR3 protein. The sample includes some 83,000 distinct CDR3 sequences, approximately 9.2% of them seen just once.

The receptor's source is a human donor in good health. Sequencing was carried out using naive CD8+ T cells from blood. This sequence joins TRBV20-1 and TRBJ1-1, with 9 bases identical to TRBD1. The CDR3 here is CSARDQLGLIGQGTEAFF. CDR3 bases: TGCAGTGCTAGAGATCAGTTAGGACTGATCGGACAGGGGACTGAAGCTTTCTTT.